These 21 T cell receptor beta chains were all obtained from the same sample, sequenced in a study of CD8+ T cells in alopecia areata. Isolated RNA was reverse transcribed into cDNA used as the sequencing template. TCRdb keeps only in-frame clones here, not all; method: immunoSEQ multiplex PCR. Found here are under 250,000 clones, around 66% of them singletons; the top ten hold more than 0.95%. Treatment here: oral pan-JAK inhibitor, 5-10 mg twice daily. This material consisted of CD4+ T cells sorted from blood, taken around week 46, from a patient treated with tofacitinib. All receptors come from a human donor with alopecia areata.

The genes are TRBV29-1 and TRBJ1-1, with 9 nucleotides matching TRBD1. The germline CDR1 and CDR2 sequences are SQVTM and ANQGSEA. The CDR3 length is 14 residues. The CDR3 DNA is TGCACCTCCTCCGGGACAGGGAGGAACACTGAAGCTTTCTTT. It is translated as CTSSGTGRNTEAFF. The entire variable domain, with the rest obtained from reference TRBV29-1 and TRBJ1-1, is as follows: SAVISQKPSRDICQRGTSLTIQCQVDSQVTMMFWYRQQPGQSLTLIATANQGSEATYESGFVIDKFPISRPNLTFSTLTVSNMSPEDSSIYLCTSSGTGRNTEAFFGQGTRLTVV.

This sequence joins TRBV5-1 and TRBJ1-2, with 7 bases matching TRBD1. There are 15 residues in the CDR3. The V gene's germline CDR1 is SGHRS and CDR2 YFSETQ. The J segment lost 0 bases and the V segment lost 0 bases, leaving 2 bases of the junction unmatched. CDR3 bases: TGCGCCAGCAGCTTGGGGGACAGATCTAACTATGGCTACACCTTC. It is translated as CASSLGDRSNYGYTF. Full variable domain (missing parts from reference TRBV5-1 and TRBJ1-2): KAGVTQTPRYLIKTRGQQVTLSCSPISGHRSVSWYQQTPGQGLQFLFEYFSETQRNKGNFPGRFSGRQFSNSRSEMNVSTLELGDSALYLCASSLGDRSNYGYTFGSGTRLTVV.

The V and J genes are TRBV29-1 and TRBJ2-7; possibly TRBD1 or TRBD2 for D (5 bases each). CDR3 length: 13 residues. The V gene lost 4 bases and the J gene lost 6 bases, with 16 bases spanning the gap. CDR1 is SQVTM and CDR2 is ANQGSEA in the germline V gene. The CDR3 bases are TGCAGCGTTGGACAGTCCTTTGGGGGCGAGCAGTACTTC. This encodes CSVGQSFGGEQYF.

The chain is built from TRBV23-1 and TRBJ1-1; possible D gene TRBD1, 6 bases. TRBV23-1 is given ORF status, its function remaining uncertain. Between the trimmed V and J ends, which lost 2 bases and 1 base, there was a span of 17 bases. The CDR3 consists of 17 residues. CDR3 DNA sequence: TGCGCCAGCAGTCAAGGTTTCAGGGGACCAAGGAACACTGAAGCTTTCTTT. Translation: CASSQGFRGPRNTEAFF.

The chain recombines TRBV29-1 with TRBJ2-3, with no clear D. V was clipped by 6 bases and J by 6 bases, with 16 bases between them. From germline, CDR1 is SQVTM and CDR2 ANQGSEA. This CDR3 has 13 amino acids. CDR3 bases: TGCAGCGTCCGCGAAGGGTTCGGCGATACGCAGTATTTT. Its protein is CSVREGFGDTQYF.

The CDR3: CASSSNRDDEQFF. The CDR3 coding sequence is TGTGCCAGCAGCTCGAACAGGGACGATGAGCAGTTCTTC. The chain couples TRBV5-4 to TRBJ2-1, with D perhaps matching TRBD1 (6 bases). V was cut by 3 bases and J by 8 bases, with 12 bases left in between. Looked up from germline, CDR1 is SGHNT and CDR2 is YYREEE (reference sequence). This CDR3 is built from 13 residues.

The chain couples TRBV19 to TRBJ2-3; no firm D call. The CDR3 contains 12 residues. V was shortened by 10 bases and J by 0 bases, with 8 bases between the two germline ends. Germline lookup yields CDR1 LNHDA and CDR2 SQIVND (reference sequence). The CDR3 region has the DNA TGTGCCACTCGAAGTAGCACAGATACGCAGTATTTT. This encodes CATRSSTDTQYF.

The rearrangement joins TRBV9 to TRBJ1-2; no reliable D call. Germline values: CDR1 SGDLS, CDR2 YYNGEE. The CDR3 is made up of 14 amino acids. V was cut by 3 bases and J by 4 bases, with 13 bases left in between. The CDR3 DNA is TGTGCCAGCAGCGCCTCGGACTCGTCCTATGGCTACACCTTC. It specifies CASSASDSSYGYTF.

The CDR3 here is CSVVGGRQGEGRIYGYTF. CDR3 nucleotide sequence: TGCAGCGTTGTGGGTGGAAGACAGGGAGAAGGTCGTATCTATGGCTACACCTTC. The chain has TRBV29-1 and TRBJ1-2; 7 nucleotides match TRBD1. With V trimmed by 4 bases and J by 4 bases, 21 bases remained unmatched. The CDR3 has 18 residues. The germline V gene encodes CDR1 SQVTM and CDR2 ANQGSEA.

The chain links TRBV5-6 to TRBJ2-3; 12 nucleotides align to TRBD2. V gave up 6 bases and J gave up 6 bases; unmatched junction bases: 8. The CDR3 runs 15 residues. The germline V gene has CDR1 SGHDT and CDR2 YYEEEE. Written as DNA, the CDR3 is TGTGCCAGCACCACCATAGGACTAGCGGGGGATACGCAGTATTTT. It specifies CASTTIGLAGDTQYF.

V usage is TRBV7-9 and J usage is TRBJ1-5; possibly TRBD1 for D (5 bases). V lost 4 bases to trimming and J lost 6 bases, with 13 bases between them. Germline CDR1 is SEHNR and CDR2 is FQNEAQ (reference sequence). The CDR3 spans 14 residues. The DNA for the CDR3 is TGTGCCAGCAGCTGGGACGGGCCGGGTCAGCCCCAGCATTTT. This gives the protein CASSWDGPGQPQHF.

The count of this clone is one. Here the CDR3 DNA reads TGCAGCGATACAAAGACAGATACGCAGTATTTT. Translating it yields CSDTKTDTQYF. The chain combines TRBV29-1 with TRBJ2-3; D remains unclear. This CDR3 is 11 amino acids long. Germline lookup yields CDR1 SQVTM and CDR2 ANQGSEA. The germline V and J ends were trimmed by 7 bases and 3 bases, with 8 bases remaining between them.

The rearrangement joins TRBV27 to TRBJ1-1; 8 nucleotides line up with TRBD1. The CDR3 is 15 residues long. Germline trimming cut 6 bases from V and 4 bases from J; bases unmatched to any gene: 10. Germline V CDR1 and CDR2: MNHEY, SMNVEV (reference sequence). The CDR3 sequence: CASRKDRGVGTEAFF. The DNA of the CDR3 is TGTGCCAGCAGGAAAGACAGGGGCGTGGGCACTGAAGCTTTCTTT.

The V call is TRBV30, the J call TRBJ1-1; no reliable D call. V gave up 2 bases and J gave up 1 base, with 11 bases separating them. The CDR3 is 14 residues long. Germline values: CDR1 GTSNPN, CDR2 SVGIG (reference sequence). CDR3 region: CAWSLETANTEAFF. The CDR3 DNA reads as TGTGCCTGGAGTCTGGAGACGGCGAACACTGAAGCTTTCTTT.

The chain's CDR3 is CASSLANLLAGGRADTQYF. The CDR3 nucleotides are TGCGCCAGCAGCTTGGCGAACCTACTAGCGGGGGGAAGAGCAGATACGCAGTATTTT. V usage is TRBV5-1 and J usage is TRBJ2-3; 12 bases are a match to TRBD2. Germline assignment: CDR1 SGHRS and CDR2 YFSETQ. The V segment lost 0 bases and the J segment 4 bases; nucleotides outside the gene matches: 12. The CDR3 spans 19 residues.

This clone was picked up a small number of times. The J gene is TRBJ2-6, the V gene TRBV7-8; D gene ambiguous. The CDR3 sequence is 17 residues long. Germline V gene sequence: CDR1 SGHVS, CDR2 FQNEAQ. V was pared by 2 bases and J by 0 bases, with 11 bases between. The CDR3 nucleotides read TGTGCCAGCAGCTTATCTTCGGTACGCTCTGGGGCCAACGTCCTGACTTTC. This translates into CASSLSSVRSGANVLTF. Combining the CDR3 with reference TRBV7-8 and TRBJ2-6 gives the whole variable domain GAGVSQSPRYKVAKRGQDVALRCDPISGHVSLFWYQQALGQGPEFLTYFQNEAQLDKSGLPSDRFFAERPEGSVSTLKIQRTQQEDSAVYLCASSLSSVRSGANVLTFGAGSRLTVL.

In DNA form, the CDR3 reads TGTGCCAGCAGCTTGGCCAGTGCCAAAAACATTCAGTACTTC. Its translation: CASSLASAKNIQYF. This chain links TRBV5-6 with TRBJ2-4, with D uncertain. Trimming cost V 0 bases and J 1 base, with 5 bases left between them. The germline CDR1 and CDR2 sequences are SGHDT and YYEEEE. The length of the CDR3 is 14 residues. Full variable domain (outside the CDR3, taken from reference TRBV5-6 and TRBJ2-4): DAGVTQSPTHLIKTRGQQVTLRCSPKSGHDTVSWYQQALGQGPQFIFQYYEEEERQRGNFPDRFSGHQFPNYSSELNVNALLLGDSALYLCASSLASAKNIQYFGAGTRLSVL.

This clone has a count of ten or more. CDR3 protein: CASSPEIGSSSYNEQFF. The CDR3 bases are TGTGCCAGCAGCCCGGAGATAGGCTCTAGCTCCTACAATGAGCAGTTCTTC. V is TRBV11-2 and J is TRBJ2-1; no clear D gene. V was trimmed by 5 bases and J by 0 bases, leaving 17 bases between them. Per the germline V gene, CDR1 is SGHAT and CDR2 is FQNNGV. The CDR3 spans 17 residues.

The V and J genes are TRBV7-2 and TRBJ2-1, with D tentatively TRBD1 or TRBD2 (5 bases each). CDR1 and CDR2 from the germline V gene are SGHTA and FQGNSA. The CDR3 runs to 13 residues. V gave up 1 base and J gave up 16 bases, with 17 bases separating them. The CDR3 spells CASSLDSGTLLFF. The CDR3 DNA reads TGTGCCAGCAGCTTAGACTCCGGGACGCTACTTTTCTTC.

This clone was observed a handful of times. V usage is TRBV5-4 and J usage is TRBJ1-4; no firm D call. The CDR3 totals 13 residues. V shed 3 bases and J shed 5 bases, with 8 bases lying between them. The germline V gene encodes CDR1 SGHNT and CDR2 YYREEE (reference sequence). For the CDR3, the DNA is TGTGCCAGCAGCTCGGGAGCCAATGAAAAACTGTTTTTT. Protein sequence: CASSSGANEKLFF.

This clone was seen a few times. This chain connects TRBV10-3 to TRBJ1-2; D is unresolved. V lost 9 bases, J lost 1 base, and 12 bases lay in between. The germline CDR1 and CDR2 sequences are ENHRY and SYGVKD. This CDR3 contains 13 residues. CDR3 in amino acids: CAIHGPNNYGYTF. CDR3 nucleotide sequence: TGTGCCATTCACGGACCCAATAACTATGGCTACACCTTC.